A single sample is the source of the 29 T cell receptor beta chains below, sequenced in a study of shared clonotypes between healthy human individuals (TCRdb year 2020). Libraries were built with the immunoSEQ multiplex PCR assay. TCRdb's version of the immuneACCESS table is confined to in-frame rearrangements and falls short of the full clone set. An unresolved V gene accounts for under half of the shortfall where checked; the remainder is of unknown origin. This sample has over a million clones in its table, and 65% to 80% of those were observed once. The top ten constitute approximately 1.5% of the sample. Material for sequencing was memory CD4+ T cells sorted from blood. Explained via the paper, the cell subset or site label denotes: CD45RA-negative fraction. All receptors derive from a man aged 18 to 30 in good health.

V usage is TRBV2 and J usage is TRBJ2-2; D not resolved. The ends were cut back, 6 bases at V and 4 bases at J, with 15 bases in the middle. Germline assignment: CDR1 SNHLY and CDR2 FYNNEI. The CDR3 contains 15 residues. CDR3 nucleotides: TGTGCCAGCAGCTTACTATACCCCTCCACCGGGGAGCTGTTTTTT. Translation: CASSLLYPSTGELFF.

The chain carries TRBV19 and TRBJ1-5; TRBD1 agrees at 7 bases. CDR3 length: 15 amino acids. Germline loops: CDR1 LNHDA, CDR2 SQIVND (reference sequence). The ends lost 5 bases at V and 3 bases at J; junction bases unmatched: 7. The CDR3 coding sequence is TGTGCCAGTAGTCCCCAGACAGGGTACAATCAGCCCCAGCATTTT. Protein sequence: CASSPQTGYNQPQHF.

Comment on this clone: One end of the junction fails to match germline, which may point to a read error. V and J are TRBV6-5 and TRBJ1-2, with a tentative D call TRBD1 (5 bases). Looked up from germline, CDR1 is MNHEY and CDR2 is SVGAGI. This CDR3 has 13 residues. The CDR3 DNA is TGTGCCGGCAGTTATGACAGAATCTATGGCTACACCTTC. This codes for CAGSYDRIYGYTF.

The chain links TRBV6-6 to TRBJ1-1; D gene uncertain. Between the trimmed V and J ends, which lost 3 bases and 3 bases, there was a span of 14 bases. The CDR3 runs 15 residues. Germline V gene data show CDR1 as MNHNY and CDR2 as SVGAGI (reference sequence). CDR3 region: CASSYLGDTDTEAFF. CDR3 DNA: TGTGCCAGCAGTTATCTCGGAGATACGGACACTGAAGCTTTCTTT.

This clone was seen at least ten times. This chain connects TRBV5-4 to TRBJ2-7; TRBD1 agrees at 12 bases. The germline gives CDR1 SGHNT, CDR2 YYREEE (reference sequence). The CDR3 is 16 residues long. V dropped 1 base and J dropped 5; count of bases not matched to a gene: 7. The CDR3, as DNA: TGTGCCAGCAGCTTGTCATTGGGGACAGGGGGCAACGAGCAGTACTTC. Protein sequence: CASSLSLGTGGNEQYF.

The rearrangement links TRBV19 to TRBJ2-5; 8 bases match TRBD1. V shed 4 bases, J shed 5 bases, and the junction held 6 bases outside the gene matches. Germline V gene data show CDR1 as LNHDA and CDR2 as SQIVND (reference sequence). The CDR3 contains 14 residues. The CDR3 DNA reads TGTGCCAGTAGTACACAGGGGGGCGGGGAGACCCAGTACTTC. It specifies CASSTQGGGETQYF. Using reference TRBV19 and TRBJ2-5 for the parts outside the CDR3, the full variable domain is DGGITQSPKYLFRKEGQNVTLSCEQNLNHDAMYWYRQDPGQGLRLIYYSQIVNDFQKGDIAEGYSVSREKKESFPLTVTSAQKNPTAFYLCASSTQGGGETQYFGPGTRLLVL.

The chain is built from TRBV6-5 and TRBJ2-5, with D unresolved. V lost 5 bases and J 9 bases, leaving 19 bases between the germline ends. CDR3 length equals 14 residues. CDR1 MNHEY and CDR2 SVGAGI come from the germline V gene. The chain's CDR3 is CASSLREKTSAQYF. CDR3 sequence (DNA): TGTGCCAGCAGTCTGCGAGAAAAGACTTCGGCCCAGTACTTC.

The chain combines TRBV12-5 with TRBJ2-3; 11 nucleotides agree with TRBD1. The J segment lost 4 bases and the V segment lost 6 bases, leaving 6 bases of the junction unmatched. The CDR3 is made up of 15 amino acids. Germline V gene lookup returns CDR1 LGHNT and CDR2 FRNRAP. The CDR3 spells CASGMDRGLADTQYF. CDR3 nucleotide sequence: TGTGCTAGTGGCATGGACAGGGGGCTGGCAGATACGCAGTATTTT.

The rearrangement joins TRBV7-8 to TRBJ1-2; D ambiguous. CDR1 is SGHVS, CDR2 FQNEAQ, per germline. This CDR3 spans 13 amino acids. The germline V and J ends were trimmed by 5 bases and 4 bases, with 11 bases remaining between them. The DNA of the CDR3 is TGTGCCAGCAGCCCGGACGGGCGCTATGGCTACACCTTC. Amino acids: CASSPDGRYGYTF.

This clone occurred a few times. The CDR3 reads CASCGEPYEQYF. The CDR3 bases are TGTGCCAGCTGTGGGGAACCCTACGAGCAGTACTTC. The V gene is TRBV2, the J gene TRBJ2-7; D ambiguous. From germline, CDR1 is SNHLY and CDR2 FYNNEI. This CDR3 spans 12 amino acids. V lost 8 bases and J 2 bases, leaving 10 bases between the germline ends.

The V call is TRBV30, the J call TRBJ2-5; D is unclear. The germline V gene has CDR1 GTSNPN and CDR2 SVGIG (reference sequence). This CDR3 has 13 amino acids. V was trimmed by 2 bases and J by 7 bases, leaving 14 bases between them. The CDR3 DNA reads as TGTGCCTGGAGTTCACAAGGAATCGCGACCCAGTACTTC. Translation: CAWSSQGIATQYF.

V gene TRBV5-1 combines with J gene TRBJ2-5; 12 nucleotides agree with TRBD2. The germline gives CDR1 SGHRS, CDR2 YFSETQ. Trimming cost V 0 bases and J 9 bases; bases outside gene matches: 9. The length of the CDR3 is 16 residues. CDR3 bases: TGCGCCAGCAGCTTGGAGGGACTAGCGGGCGGGATGGCCCAGTACTTC. Its protein product is CASSLEGLAGGMAQYF.

This clone was counted a few times. The chain combines TRBV7-2 with TRBJ2-7; perhaps TRBD2 as D (6 bases). The CDR3 length is 16 residues. Germline lookup yields CDR1 SGHTA and CDR2 FQGNSA. Between the trimmed V and J ends, which lost 4 bases and 4 bases, there was a span of 20 bases. The DNA for the CDR3 is TGTGCCAGCAGCTCGGCTCTAGCGAAGGATCAATACGAGCAGTACTTC. This sequence encodes CASSSALAKDQYEQYF.

The chain uses TRBV28 and TRBJ2-7, with a possible D match to TRBD2 (7 bases). The CDR3 runs to 12 residues. The V end was cut by 6 bases, the J end by 9 bases, with 15 bases between. The germline CDR1 and CDR2 sequences are MDHEN and SYDVKM. The CDR3 loop reads CASSSGTTWQYF. DNA for the CDR3: TGTGCCAGCAGCAGCGGGACAACGTGGCAGTACTTC.

V and J are TRBV11-2 and TRBJ2-1, with 9 bases aligning to TRBD2. Germline V CDR1 and CDR2: SGHAT, FQNNGV. After removal of 5 bases from V and 4 bases from J, the junction contained 3 bases not matched to a gene. The CDR3 totals 14 residues. CDR3 protein: CASSVGLAYNEQFF. CDR3 nucleotide sequence: TGTGCCAGCAGCGTGGGACTAGCTTACAATGAGCAGTTCTTC.

J is TRBJ2-1 and V is TRBV5-4; 9 bases line up with TRBD2. Germline loops: CDR1 SGHNT, CDR2 YYREEE (reference sequence). The length of the CDR3 is 13 residues. V trimming: 4 bases; J trimming: 9 bases; junction bases outside the gene matches: 5. The CDR3 here is CASSLGLAVEQFF. For the CDR3, the DNA is TGTGCCAGCAGCCTGGGACTAGCCGTTGAGCAGTTCTTC.

The V and J genes are TRBV7-2 and TRBJ2-7, with TRBD1 identical over 7 bases. The CDR3 has 13 amino acids. Germline CDR1 reads SGHTA; CDR2 reads FQGNSA. With V trimmed by 7 bases and J by 7 bases, 10 bases remained unmatched. CDR3 in amino acids: CASTVTNRGEQYF. CDR3 in DNA: TGTGCCAGCACCGTAACTAACAGGGGAGAGCAGTACTTC. Combining the CDR3 with reference TRBV7-2 and TRBJ2-7 gives the whole variable domain GAGVSQSPSNKVTEKGKDVELRCDPISGHTALYWYRQSLGQGLEFLIYFQGNSAPDKSGLPSDRFSAERTGGSVSTLTIQRTQQEDSAVYLCASTVTNRGEQYFGPGTRLTVT.

In its sample, this clone was seen a few times. The chain links TRBV6-5 to TRBJ1-5; D possibly corresponds to TRBD1 (5 bases). The V end lost 6 bases, the J end lost 2 bases, and 14 bases lay between the germline ends. The CDR3 sequence is 15 residues long. CDR1 is MNHEY, CDR2 SVGAGI, per germline. DNA of the CDR3: TGTGCCAGCAGGGCCCCTGGGGCCGGCAATCAGCCCCAGCATTTT. This gives the protein CASRAPGAGNQPQHF.

This clone has a count of ten or more. The J gene is TRBJ1-6, the V gene TRBV28, with D possibly matching TRBD1 (5 bases). Germline V gives CDR1 MDHEN, CDR2 SYDVKM. CDR3 size: 17 residues. The V and J ends lost 7 bases and 0 bases respectively, with 16 bases between them. The CDR3 nucleotides are TGTGCCAGCAAAAGCACAGGACCTCGCTCCTATAATTCACCCCTCCACTTT. It encodes CASKSTGPRSYNSPLHF.

This chain links TRBV6-5 with TRBJ2-7, with unresolved D. Trimming left V 4 bases short and J 0 bases short, with 13 bases between. Germline CDR1 is MNHEY and CDR2 is SVGAGI. CDR3 length equals 15 residues. CDR3 in DNA: TGTGCCAGCAGTTTCCAACCACGGCCCTCCTACGAGCAGTACTTC. Encoded protein: CASSFQPRPSYEQYF.

At least ten counts were recorded for this clone. The V gene is TRBV5-4, the J gene TRBJ1-1; 7 bases fit TRBD1. V lost 5 bases, J lost 1 base, and 8 bases stayed unmatched. This CDR3 region has 15 residues. The V gene's germline CDR1 is SGHNT and CDR2 YYREEE (reference sequence). CDR3 nucleotide sequence: TGTGCCAGCAGGGAGGGGGCAGGGGGGAACACTGAAGCTTTCTTT. Translation gives CASREGAGGNTEAFF.

A word on this clone: Other nucleotide sequences from this sample produce the same CDR3. This chain connects TRBV5-1 to TRBJ1-1; D is possibly TRBD1 (5 bases). CDR3 length: 13 amino acids. Trimming left V 3 bases short and J 0 bases short, with 6 bases between. The germline gives CDR1 SGHRS, CDR2 YFSETQ. This chain's CDR3 is CASSSTVNTEAFF. CDR3 DNA sequence: TGCGCCAGCAGCTCGACAGTGAACACTGAAGCTTTCTTT. Based on the CDR3 plus reference TRBV5-1 and TRBJ1-1, the full variable domain is KAGVTQTPRYLIKTRGQQVTLSCSPISGHRSVSWYQQTPGQGLQFLFEYFSETQRNKGNFPGRFSGRQFSNSRSEMNVSTLELGDSALYLCASSSTVNTEAFFGQGTRLTVV.

The chain links TRBV7-2 to TRBJ1-1; TRBD1 matches at 8 bases. Germline V gene lookup returns CDR1 SGHTA and CDR2 FQGNSA. The CDR3 sequence is 16 residues long. Trimming at V came to 5 bases and at J to 0 bases, leaving 8 bases not matched to a gene. Here the CDR3 reads CASSPRTGILNTEAFF. CDR3 DNA: TGTGCCAGCAGCCCCCGGACAGGGATCCTGAACACTGAAGCTTTCTTT.

V is TRBV9 and J is TRBJ2-1, with D hard to call. V gave up 3 bases and J gave up 6 bases, with 19 bases separating them. Germline V CDR1 and CDR2: SGDLS, YYNGEE. The CDR3 runs 16 residues. DNA for the CDR3: TGTGCCAGCAGCGCCGTAGGACGTACGATCGTCAATGAGCAGTTCTTC. Amino acid sequence: CASSAVGRTIVNEQFF. Full variable domain (missing parts from reference TRBV9 and TRBJ2-1): DSGVTQTPKHLITATGQRVTLRCSPRSGDLSVYWYQQSLDQGLQFLIQYYNGEERAKGNILERFSAQQFPDLHSELNLSSLELGDSALYFCASSAVGRTIVNEQFFGPGTRLTVL.

V usage is TRBV7-2 and J usage is TRBJ2-1, with 7 bases fitting TRBD1. V was pared by 5 bases and J by 8 bases, with 12 bases of the junction left unmatched. Germline V CDR1 and CDR2: SGHTA, FQGNSA. The CDR3 spans 15 residues. The CDR3 region is CASSPRQGQIHEQFF. The CDR3 coding sequence is TGTGCCAGCAGCCCCCGACAGGGCCAGATACATGAGCAGTTCTTC.

CDR3 DNA: TGTGCCAGCAGCTTGGACTTGACGACCCATGAGCAGTTCTTC. It codes for CASSLDLTTHEQFF. The V and J genes are TRBV11-3 and TRBJ2-1; possibly TRBD2 for D (5 bases). Germline CDR1 and CDR2: SGHNT and YENEEA. V was clipped by 3 bases and J by 8 bases, with 14 bases between them. CDR3 size: 14 residues.

This clone was counted between two and nine times. The chain links TRBV10-3 to TRBJ2-6, with D possibly TRBD2 on 6 matching bases. Per the germline V gene, CDR1 is ENHRY and CDR2 is SYGVKD. V gave up 0 bases and J gave up 0 bases, with 12 bases separating them. This CDR3 is built from 18 residues. CDR3 amino acids: CAISESMGGRSGANVLTF. The CDR3 DNA reads TGTGCCATCAGTGAGTCGATGGGGGGACGCTCTGGGGCCAACGTCCTGACTTTC.

This clone was seen only once. CDR3 in amino acids: CASSLGGTGRDTQYF. CDR3 coding DNA: TGTGCCAGCAGCTTGGGTGGGACAGGTCGAGATACGCAGTATTTT. The chain joins TRBV5-4 to TRBJ2-3, with 8 bases matching TRBD1. Trimming removed 0 bases from V and 5 bases from J; junction bases left unmatched: 5. The length of the CDR3 is 15 residues. In germline, CDR1 is SGHNT, CDR2 YYREEE (reference sequence).

The rearrangement joins TRBV15 to TRBJ2-2; no definite D call. Germline values: CDR1 LNHNV, CDR2 YYDKDF (reference sequence). This CDR3 region has 15 residues. The V gene lost 5 bases and the J gene lost 1 base, with 11 bases spanning the gap. CDR3 amino acids: CATSPWKGNTGELFF. The CDR3 nucleotides are TGTGCCACCAGCCCTTGGAAAGGGAACACCGGGGAGCTGTTTTTT.